This entry is about one TCR beta chain. Its specificity is unknown. The CDR3 has 16 residues. Per germline, CDR1 LGHNA and CDR2 YSLEER. V shed 0 bases and J 0 bases; nucleotides not matched to a gene: 5. Naive CD8 cells were CD45RO-negative, positively selected for CCR7, excluding terminally differentiated effector memory CD45RA+ cells. Genomic DNA of each subset was evenly split across several immunoSEQ plates. Libraries were prepared by immunoSEQ multiplex PCR; TCRdb keeps only in-frame clonotypes and omits some of them. The table records millions of clones, about 95% of them present only once. These data are taken from a study of shared clonotypes between healthy human individuals. Study summary: Every donor yielded three CD4 naive, three CD4 memory, two CD8 naive and one CD8 memory plate. Notes on the study in general: Sample collection involved blood only; tissue repertoires are likely different. On the whole, naive subsets had larger estimated richness than memory subsets had.

The chain employs TRBV4-3 and TRBJ2-7; 7 bases line up with TRBD2. This clonotype was sampled from a man between 18 and 29 years old in good health. The specimen was naive CD8+ T cells sorted from blood. The CDR3: CASSQELALTSYEQYF. The CDR3, as DNA: TGCGCCAGCAGCCAAGAACTAGCGCTAACCTCCTACGAGCAGTACTTC.